The rows below give T cell receptor beta chains drawn from one sample of a study of early T cells in non-severe SARS-CoV-2 infection. TCRdb itself ran the 5' RACE reads through MiXCR, one entry per CDR3 protein. The table shows roughly 80,000 distinct CDR3 sequences, with 11% to 15% occurring only once. The material sequenced was whole blood. These receptors all stem from an adult who was a healthcare worker with PCR-confirmed SARS-CoV-2 infection or an uninfected control (not recorded which). The CDR3 runs from the conserved cysteine through the conserved F or W. Fields, in order: CDR3 protein, CDR3 DNA, clone size, D gene, V gene, J gene. D genes are given only for firm matches. Not all rows give a size; the values are once, few, many and, for expanded clones, a class.

CASSLDLGTQYF	TGTGCCAGCAGCCTGGACCTGGGCACGCAGTATTTT	-	-	TRBV7-8	TRBJ2-3
CASSPGLAGVSYNEQFF	TGTGCCAGCAGCCCGGGACTAGCGGGGGTCTCCTACAATGAGCAGTTCTTC	-	TRBD2	TRBV11-2	TRBJ2-1
CASSSDRGGYNEQFF	TGTGCCAGCAGTTCGGACAGGGGCGGCTACAATGAGCAGTTCTTC	few	TRBD1	TRBV2	TRBJ2-1
CASSDVGLNQPQHF	TGCGCCAGCAGTGATGTGGGTCTTAATCAGCCCCAGCATTTT	few	-	TRBV10-2	TRBJ1-5
CASSVRLAGELETQYF	TGTGCCAGCAGCGTTCGACTAGCGGGAGAGTTGGAGACCCAGTACTTC	many	TRBD2	TRBV7-6	TRBJ2-5
CASSTGSSGNTIYF	TGTGCCAGCAGCACAGGTAGTTCTGGAAACACCATATATTTT	few	-	TRBV7-3	TRBJ1-3
CASSYSGTGPGANVLTF	TGTGCCAGCAGTTACTCCGGGACAGGGCCAGGGGCCAACGTCCTGACTTTC	many	TRBD1	TRBV6-5	TRBJ2-6
CASSRRTANMNTEAFF	TGCGCCAGCAGCCGCCGGACAGCTAACATGAACACTGAAGCTTTCTTT	few	-	TRBV5-1	TRBJ1-1
CASSVGSGGTSTDTQYF	TGCGCCAGCAGCGTAGGAAGCGGGGGAACTAGCACAGATACGCAGTATTTT	-	TRBD2	TRBV5-1	TRBJ2-3
CASSSSGLGGTDTQYF	TGTGCCAGCAGCTCTTCTGGCCTAGGGGGCACAGATACGCAGTATTTT	-	-	TRBV11-2	TRBJ2-3
CATSRPEGTEIYEQYF	TGTGCCACCAGCAGACCTGAGGGGACAGAGATTTACGAGCAGTACTTC	few	TRBD1	TRBV15	TRBJ2-7
CASSLPGLAGAGDTQYF	TGTGCCAGCAGCTTACCTGGACTAGCGGGGGCTGGAGATACGCAGTATTTT	few	TRBD2	TRBV7-9	TRBJ2-3
CASSWDRLNYGYTF	TGTGCCAGCAGCTGGGACCGCTTAAACTATGGCTACACCTTC	-	-	TRBV5-6	TRBJ1-2
CASSSKAVSPDTQYF	TGTGCCAGCAGCTCGAAAGCGGTGTCCCCAGATACGCAGTATTTT	many	-	TRBV5-4	TRBJ2-3
CASSRTVAVYGYTF	TGTGCCAGCAGCAGGACAGTCGCAGTCTATGGCTACACCTTC	-	-	TRBV6-6	TRBJ1-2
CASSLVGGSGAYEQYF	TGCGCCAGCAGCCTGGTGGGGGGTAGCGGGGCCTACGAGCAGTACTTC	-	TRBD2	TRBV4-1	TRBJ2-7
CASSQGLAALDTQYF	TGTGCCAGCAGCCAGGGACTAGCGGCCCTAGATACGCAGTATTTT	-	TRBD2	TRBV7-9	TRBJ2-3
CASSGDRGTDTQYF	TGTGCCAGCAGCGGGGACAGGGGCACAGATACGCAGTATTTT	many	TRBD1	TRBV2	TRBJ2-3
CASSATPDVHNEQFF	TGTGCCAGCAGCGCCACCCCGGACGTACACAATGAGCAGTTCTTC	few	-	TRBV7-6	TRBJ2-1
CAWSRRGVPGAAKNIQYF	TGTGCCTGGAGTAGACGGGGGGTCCCCGGCGCAGCCAAAAACATTCAGTACTTC	-	TRBD2	TRBV30	TRBJ2-4
CAWGGGLDVGEQFF	TGTGCCTGGGGAGGGGGACTAGATGTGGGCGAGCAGTTCTTC	-	TRBD2	TRBV30	TRBJ2-1